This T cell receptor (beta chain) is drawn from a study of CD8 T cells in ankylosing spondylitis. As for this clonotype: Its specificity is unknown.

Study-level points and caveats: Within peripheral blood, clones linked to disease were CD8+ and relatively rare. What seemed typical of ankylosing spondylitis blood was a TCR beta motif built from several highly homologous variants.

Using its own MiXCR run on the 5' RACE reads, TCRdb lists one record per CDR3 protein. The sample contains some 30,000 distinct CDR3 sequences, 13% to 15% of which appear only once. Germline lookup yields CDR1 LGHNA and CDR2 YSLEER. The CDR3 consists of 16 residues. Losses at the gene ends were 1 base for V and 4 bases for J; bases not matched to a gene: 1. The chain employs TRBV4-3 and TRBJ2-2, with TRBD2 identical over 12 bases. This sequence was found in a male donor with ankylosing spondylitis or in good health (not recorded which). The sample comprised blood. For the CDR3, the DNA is TGCGCCAGCAGCCAAGGACTAGCGGGAGCCACCGGGGAGCTGTTTTTT. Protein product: CASSQGLAGATGELFF.